The 23 T cell receptor beta chains presented below share a single source sample, sequenced in a study of control samples from healthy donors and cancer patients. TCRdb keeps only in-frame clones here, not all; method: immunoSEQ multiplex PCR. The table has roughly 23,000 clones, 75% to 85% seen once. Source material: PBMCs. All receptors come from a man in his sixties with head and neck cancer.

This chain links TRBV19 with TRBJ2-2; D not resolved. Per germline, CDR1 LNHDA and CDR2 SQIVND (reference sequence). Trimming took off 3 bases at V and 4 bases at J, with 9 bases between the two ends. The CDR3 contains 14 residues. This CDR3 is CASSILGITGELFF. As DNA, the CDR3 is TGTGCCAGTAGTATTTTAGGAATCACCGGGGAGCTGTTTTTT.

This clone was seen only once. The chain has TRBV6-6 and TRBJ2-2, with D perhaps being TRBD1 or TRBD2 (5 bases each). CDR3 length: 16 amino acids. The ends were cut back, 8 bases at V and 0 bases at J, with 16 bases in the middle. Germline CDR1 reads MNHNY; CDR2 reads SVGAGI (reference sequence). The CDR3 sequence is CASWKSGQTNTGELFF. The CDR3 bases are TGTGCCAGCTGGAAAAGCGGACAAACGAACACCGGGGAGCTGTTTTTT.

The rearrangement uses TRBV19 and TRBJ1-2; D unresolved. Germline assignment: CDR1 LNHDA and CDR2 SQIVND (reference sequence). V was pared by 8 bases and J by 5 bases, with 12 bases between. The CDR3 length is 12 residues. CDR3 DNA: TGTGCCAGTCGCGCTGACCCTTATGGCTACACCTTC. It encodes CASRADPYGYTF.

This chain joins TRBV19 and TRBJ2-5; 9 positions match TRBD2. CDR1 is LNHDA and CDR2 is SQIVND in the germline V gene (reference sequence). V shed 4 bases and J 2 bases; nucleotides not matched to a gene: 11. The length of the CDR3 is 17 residues. CDR3 in amino acids: CASSKDTAGGKQETQYF. The CDR3 region has the DNA TGTGCCAGTAGTAAAGATACAGCGGGGGGAAAACAAGAGACCCAGTACTTC.

This clone was seen just once. V gene TRBV7-9 combines with J gene TRBJ2-7; no definite D call. Germline values: CDR1 SEHNR, CDR2 FQNEAQ (reference sequence). Deletions cut 6 bases from V and 2 bases from J, with 8 bases between. This CDR3 region has 12 residues. In DNA form, the CDR3 reads TGTGCCAGCAGTTCCCCCCCCTACGAGCAGTACTTC. Translation gives CASSSPPYEQYF.

V gene TRBV7-2 combines with J gene TRBJ2-7; a weak D match, TRBD1 (6 bases). Between the trimmed V and J ends, which lost 6 bases and 0 bases, there was a span of 9 bases. The germline gives CDR1 SGHTA, CDR2 FQGNSA. The CDR3 is 13 residues long. The CDR3 protein is CASRPDSSYEQYF. In nucleotides, the CDR3 is TGTGCCAGCAGACCGGACAGCTCCTACGAGCAGTACTTC.

This clone was counted only a few times. This rearrangement joins TRBV27 to TRBJ2-7, with D uncertain. The length of the CDR3 is 12 residues. Between the trimmed V and J ends, which lost 3 bases and 6 bases, there was a span of 9 bases. CDR1 and CDR2 (germline): MNHEY, SMNVEV (reference sequence). The chain's CDR3 is CASSFRSGEQYF. The CDR3 region has the DNA TGTGCCAGCAGTTTTCGTTCGGGCGAGCAGTACTTC.

The chain couples TRBV18 to TRBJ1-1; D not resolved. Germline loops: CDR1 KGHSH, CDR2 LQKENI. This CDR3 comprises 13 residues. V was trimmed by 5 bases and J by 1 base, leaving 8 bases between them. DNA of the CDR3: TGTGCCAGCTCAATATCTCCGAACACTGAAGCTTTCTTT. Translating it yields CASSISPNTEAFF.

The chain is built from TRBV5-1 and TRBJ1-1, with 9 bases fitting TRBD1. CDR1 SGHRS and CDR2 YFSETQ come from the germline V gene. This CDR3 contains 16 residues. V dropped 4 bases and J dropped 2; count of bases not matched to a gene: 9. The CDR3 region has the DNA TGCGCCAGCAGCAAGGGAACGGGACAGGGCAACACTGAAGCTTTCTTT. As protein: CASSKGTGQGNTEAFF. The entire variable domain, with the rest obtained from reference TRBV5-1 and TRBJ1-1, is as follows: KAGVTQTPRYLIKTRGQQVTLSCSPISGHRSVSWYQQTPGQGLQFLFEYFSETQRNKGNFPGRFSGRQFSNSRSEMNVSTLELGDSALYLCASSKGTGQGNTEAFFGQGTRLTVV.

The CDR3 region is CASSGEWSSGGPHLLQETQYF. Written as DNA, the CDR3 is TGTGCCAGCAGTGGCGAATGGTCCAGCGGGGGTCCACACCTCCTACAAGAGACCCAGTACTTC. The V and J genes are TRBV6-2 or TRBV6-3 and TRBJ2-5, with 8 bases lining up with TRBD2. Germline V CDR1 and CDR2: MNHEY, SVGEGT. With V trimmed by 5 bases and J by 2 bases, 25 bases remained unmatched. This CDR3 spans 21 amino acids.

The chain combines TRBV7-2 with TRBJ2-7; D is uncertain. Germline values: CDR1 SGHTA, CDR2 FQGNSA. CDR3 size: 11 residues. Trimming took 5 bases from V and 6 from J, leaving 8 bases between them. The CDR3 DNA is TGTGCCAGCAGCCCGGGTCTCGAGCAGTACTTC. This encodes CASSPGLEQYF. Combining the CDR3 with reference TRBV7-2 and TRBJ2-7 gives the whole variable domain GAGVSQSPSNKVTEKGKDVELRCDPISGHTALYWYRQSLGQGLEFLIYFQGNSAPDKSGLPSDRFSAERTGGSVSTLTIQRTQQEDSAVYLCASSPGLEQYFGPGTRLTVT.

The sample holds one count of this clone. The V and J genes are TRBV12-3 or TRBV12-4 and TRBJ2-7; D is possibly TRBD1 or TRBD2 (5 bases each). The CDR3 contains 13 residues. V gave up 6 bases and J gave up 1 base, with 10 bases separating them. The CDR3 region is CASSPGTSYEQYF. In DNA form, the CDR3 reads TGTGCCAGCAGCCCCGGGACGTCCTACGAGCAGTACTTC.

The J gene is TRBJ1-3, the V gene TRBV5-4; D gene uncertain. Between the trimmed V and J ends, which lost 4 bases and 4 bases, there was a span of 12 bases. The germline gives CDR1 SGHNT, CDR2 YYREEE (reference sequence). The CDR3 covers 14 residues. CDR3 sequence: CASSLAEGGNTIYF. CDR3 sequence (DNA): TGTGCCAGCAGCCTCGCTGAGGGAGGAAACACCATATATTTT. The entire variable domain, with the rest obtained from reference TRBV5-4 and TRBJ1-3, is as follows: ETGVTQSPTHLIKTRGQQVTLRCSSQSGHNTVSWYQQALGQGPQFIFQYYREEENGRGNFPPRFSGLQFPNYSSELNVNALELDDSALYLCASSLAEGGNTIYFGEGSWLTVV.

This clone is classed as medium-sized (0.01 to 0.1%). The chain recombines TRBV24-1 with TRBJ2-3, with no clear D. CDR3 length: 14 residues. In germline, CDR1 is KGHDR, CDR2 SFDVKD. The V gene lost 3 bases and the J gene lost 11 bases, with 17 bases spanning the gap. The DNA of the CDR3 is TGTGCCACCAGTGATGACCAAACTAAATCTAGGCAGTATTTT. The encoded protein is CATSDDQTKSRQYF.

The chain links TRBV19 to TRBJ2-1, with D possibly matching TRBD1 (6 bases). Trimming cost V 4 bases and J 6 bases, with 25 bases left between them. CDR1 is LNHDA and CDR2 is SQIVND in the germline V gene (reference sequence). This CDR3 contains 18 residues. This chain's CDR3 is CASSSVGRGAFLSNEQFF. In DNA, the CDR3 is TGTGCCAGTAGTAGCGTCGGCAGGGGCGCATTTTTGTCCAATGAGCAGTTCTTC.

The count of this clone is one. The chain carries TRBV28 and TRBJ2-3; a possible D gene is TRBD2 (5 bases). The CDR3 is 12 residues long. Trimming stripped 3 bases from V and 8 bases from J, with 9 bases between. CDR1 MDHEN and CDR2 SYDVKM come from the germline V gene. The CDR3: CASSFRGGTQYF. In DNA, the CDR3 is TGTGCCAGCAGTTTTCGTGGAGGTACGCAGTATTTT.

V and J are TRBV5-1 and TRBJ2-7; 12 nucleotides align to TRBD2. The CDR3 is made up of 15 amino acids. Germline V gives CDR1 SGHRS, CDR2 YFSETQ. Trimming removed 1 base from V and 4 bases from J; junction bases left unmatched: 3. The CDR3 nucleotides read TGCGCCAGCAGCTTGCGACTAGCGGGAGTATACGAGCAGTACTTC. Amino acids: CASSLRLAGVYEQYF.

This rearrangement joins TRBV28 to TRBJ2-7, with a weak D call TRBD2 (6 bases). The CDR3 is 14 amino acids. In germline, CDR1 is MDHEN, CDR2 SYDVKM. V lost 7 bases and J 1 base, leaving 14 bases between the germline ends. For the CDR3, the DNA is TGTGCCAGCACCCCGTTACTAGCATCCTACGAGCAGTACTTC. Amino acid sequence: CASTPLLASYEQYF.

The CDR3 is CASQLAGENGELFF. The CDR3 nucleotides read TGTGCCAGCCAACTAGCGGGGGAGAACGGGGAGCTGTTTTTT. The chain employs TRBV25-1 and TRBJ2-2, with 11 bases aligning to TRBD2. V gave up 8 bases and J gave up 7 bases; unmatched junction bases: 6. CDR3 size: 14 residues. CDR1 and CDR2 from the germline V gene are MGHDK and SYGVNS.

This chain uses TRBV12-3 or TRBV12-4 with TRBJ1-1, with a weak D call TRBD1 (5 bases). The CDR3 has 12 amino acids. Trimming removed 3 bases from V and 5 bases from J, with 7 bases in between. The CDR3 DNA sequence: TGTGCCAGCAGTTTGGGGCGGACTGAAGCTTTCTTT. It codes for CASSLGRTEAFF.

The chain carries TRBV29-1 and TRBJ1-2; D remains unclear. Trimming took off 5 bases at V and 6 bases at J, with 10 bases between the two ends. In germline, CDR1 is SQVTM, CDR2 ANQGSEA. The CDR3 is 11 residues long. CDR3 coding DNA: TGCAGCGTTTCTAGGGCAAATGGCTACACCTTC. This codes for CSVSRANGYTF.

The chain joins TRBV6-5 to TRBJ1-5, with 11 bases that match TRBD1. The CDR3 runs to 15 residues. J lost 7 bases, V lost 7 bases, and 9 bases had no gene match. Germline-derived CDR1 and CDR2 are MNHEY and SVGAGI. The CDR3 region is CASTRTGGAGQPQHF. Written as DNA, the CDR3 is TGTGCCAGCACCAGGACAGGGGGCGCGGGGCAGCCCCAGCATTTT.

This clone was detected only once. This chain connects TRBV12-3 or TRBV12-4 to TRBJ2-3; 9 bases match TRBD2. This CDR3 spans 13 amino acids. The V and J ends lost 6 bases and 7 bases, in that order; junction bases with no gene match: 5. CDR3 loop: CASSDSGGNTQYF. DNA for the CDR3: TGTGCCAGCAGCGATAGCGGGGGTAATACGCAGTATTTT.